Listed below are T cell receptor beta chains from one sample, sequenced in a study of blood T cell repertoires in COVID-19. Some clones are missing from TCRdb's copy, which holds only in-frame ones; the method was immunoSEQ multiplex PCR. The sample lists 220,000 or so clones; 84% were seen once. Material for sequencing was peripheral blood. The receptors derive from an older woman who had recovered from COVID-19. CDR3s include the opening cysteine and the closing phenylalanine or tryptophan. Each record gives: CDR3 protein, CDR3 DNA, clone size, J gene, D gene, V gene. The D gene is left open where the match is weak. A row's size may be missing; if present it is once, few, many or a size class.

CDR3: CATSRDRDNQPQHF; DNA: TGTGCCACCAGCAGGGACAGGGATAATCAGCCCCAGCATTTT; size: -; J: TRBJ1-5; D: TRBD1; V: TRBV15
CDR3: CASSYQGEEQFF; DNA: TGTGCCAGCAGTTACCAGGGGGAAGAGCAGTTCTTC; size: -; J: TRBJ2-1; D: TRBD1; V: TRBV12-3/TRBV12-4
CDR3: CASTRGAYEQYF; DNA: TGTGCCAGCACCCGGGGGGCCTACGAGCAGTACTTC; size: -; J: TRBJ2-7; D: TRBD2; V: TRBV7-2
CDR3: CASSQASGGYNEQFF; DNA: TGTGCCAGCAGCCAAGCTAGCGGGGGATACAATGAGCAGTTCTTC; size: many; J: TRBJ2-1; D: TRBD2; V: TRBV3-1/TRBV3-2
CDR3: CATSRPGQGPNEQFF; DNA: TGTGCCACCAGCAGACCGGGACAGGGGCCCAATGAGCAGTTCTTC; size: -; J: TRBJ2-1; D: TRBD1; V: TRBV15
CDR3: CASGSRGFSYEQYF; DNA: TGCGCCAGCGGATCCAGGGGTTTCTCCTACGAGCAGTACTTC; size: -; J: TRBJ2-7; D: -; V: TRBV23-1
CDR3: CASSLAGAPGELFF; DNA: TGTGCCAGCAGCTTAGCGGGAGCCCCCGGGGAGCTGTTTTTT; size: -; J: TRBJ2-2; D: -; V: TRBV7-2
CDR3: CASAGGGDTEAFF; DNA: TGTGCCAGCGCCGGGGGTGGGGATACTGAAGCTTTCTTT; size: few; J: TRBJ1-1; D: -; V: TRBV18
CDR3: CASNRVGSNQPQHF; DNA: TGTGCCAGTAACAGGGTGGGGAGCAATCAGCCCCAGCATTTT; size: -; J: TRBJ1-5; D: -; V: TRBV19
CDR3: CASSEGLAVGGYF; DNA: TGTGCCAGCAGTGAAGGCCTAGCGGTCGGGGGGTACTTC; size: -; J: TRBJ2-7; D: TRBD2; V: TRBV6-1
CDR3: CASSFRTGRTDTQYF; DNA: TGTGCCAGCAGCTTTAGGACAGGGCGCACAGATACGCAGTATTTT; size: once; J: TRBJ2-3; D: TRBD1; V: TRBV7-2
CDR3: CASSLQGQGYSPLHF; DNA: TGTGCCAGCAGCTTACAAGGACAGGGTTATTCACCCCTCCACTTT; size: -; J: TRBJ1-6; D: TRBD1; V: TRBV7-3
CDR3: CASSVALTGTGELFF; DNA: TGTGCCAGCAGCGTAGCCCTTACGGGCACCGGGGAGCTGTTTTTT; size: -; J: TRBJ2-2; D: -; V: TRBV9
CDR3: CASSQDRGNTEAFF; DNA: TGTGCCAGCTCACAGGACAGGGGGAACACTGAAGCTTTCTTT; size: -; J: TRBJ1-1; D: TRBD1; V: TRBV18
CDR3: CASSSVWGDNEQFF; DNA: TGTGCCAGCAGCTCCGTATGGGGGGACAATGAGCAGTTCTTC; size: -; J: TRBJ2-1; D: -; V: TRBV7-9
CDR3: CASSPTGGYGYTF; DNA: TGTGCCAGTAGTCCTACAGGGGGCTATGGCTACACCTTC; size: -; J: TRBJ1-2; D: TRBD1; V: TRBV19
CDR3: CASSWTGTTLLAKNIQYF; DNA: TGCGCCAGCAGTTGGACCGGGACTACCCTTTTGGCCAAAAACATTCAGTACTTC; size: -; J: TRBJ2-4; D: TRBD2; V: TRBV5-1
CDR3: CASSLGASTDTQYF; DNA: TGTGCCAGCAGCTTAGGCGCTAGCACAGATACGCAGTATTTT; size: once; J: TRBJ2-3; D: -; V: TRBV7-6
CDR3: CASSIDRSGGGTDTQYF; DNA: TGTGCCAGTAGTATAGATCGCAGCGGGGGAGGGACAGATACGCAGTATTTT; size: -; J: TRBJ2-3; D: TRBD2; V: TRBV19
CDR3: CASSTGGSYNEQFF; DNA: TGTGCCAGCTCAACAGGGGGCTCCTACAATGAGCAGTTCTTC; size: once; J: TRBJ2-1; D: TRBD1; V: TRBV6-5
CDR3: CASSPRRESNTEAFF; DNA: TGTGCCAGCTCACCACGGAGGGAGTCGAACACTGAAGCTTTCTTT; size: -; J: TRBJ1-1; D: -; V: TRBV18
CDR3: CASSLGTSGGKETQYF; DNA: TGCGCCAGCAGCTTGGGGACTAGCGGGGGAAAAGAGACCCAGTACTTC; size: once; J: TRBJ2-5; D: TRBD2; V: TRBV5-1
CDR3: CASSRTVENTEAFF; DNA: TGTGCCAGCAGCAGGACAGTTGAGAACACTGAAGCTTTCTTT; size: few; J: TRBJ1-1; D: -; V: TRBV14
CDR3: CASSRTVEAFF; DNA: TGTGCCAGCAGTAGGACAGTTGAAGCTTTCTTT; size: -; J: TRBJ1-1; D: -; V: TRBV6-6
CDR3: CASSAGGVYGYTF; DNA: TGTGCCAGCAGTGCCGGGGGAGTTTATGGCTACACCTTC; size: once; J: TRBJ1-2; D: -; V: TRBV2
CDR3: CASSVSLRSYEQYF; DNA: TGTGCCAGTAGTGTCTCATTGCGCTCCTACGAGCAGTACTTC; size: -; J: TRBJ2-7; D: -; V: TRBV19
CDR3: CASSLGTGFGETQYF; DNA: TGCGCCAGCAGCTTGGGGACAGGGTTTGGGGAGACCCAGTACTTC; size: -; J: TRBJ2-5; D: TRBD1; V: TRBV5-1